The source of this T cell receptor (beta chain) is a study of blood T cells in healthy people across ages. The second PCR ran about 6 to 11 cycles with a sample-barcoded 5' primer and J-beta primers. TCRdb reprocessed the 5' RACE reads via MiXCR and lists one record per CDR3 protein. The data show more than 1,400,000 distinct CDR3 sequences, 42% seen once. Germline assignment: CDR1 LGHDT and CDR2 YNNKEL (reference sequence). The CDR3 sequence is 17 residues long. V lost 4 bases and J lost 3, with 20 bases in between. The sample comprised blood. This sequence originates from a young woman in good health. The chain links TRBV3-1 to TRBJ2-3; D possibly corresponds to TRBD1 (5 bases). CDR3 amino acids: CASSRGRVNGVTDTQYF. CDR3 nucleotide sequence: TGTGCCAGCAGCCGGGGCAGGGTTAACGGAGTTACAGATACGCAGTATTTT.